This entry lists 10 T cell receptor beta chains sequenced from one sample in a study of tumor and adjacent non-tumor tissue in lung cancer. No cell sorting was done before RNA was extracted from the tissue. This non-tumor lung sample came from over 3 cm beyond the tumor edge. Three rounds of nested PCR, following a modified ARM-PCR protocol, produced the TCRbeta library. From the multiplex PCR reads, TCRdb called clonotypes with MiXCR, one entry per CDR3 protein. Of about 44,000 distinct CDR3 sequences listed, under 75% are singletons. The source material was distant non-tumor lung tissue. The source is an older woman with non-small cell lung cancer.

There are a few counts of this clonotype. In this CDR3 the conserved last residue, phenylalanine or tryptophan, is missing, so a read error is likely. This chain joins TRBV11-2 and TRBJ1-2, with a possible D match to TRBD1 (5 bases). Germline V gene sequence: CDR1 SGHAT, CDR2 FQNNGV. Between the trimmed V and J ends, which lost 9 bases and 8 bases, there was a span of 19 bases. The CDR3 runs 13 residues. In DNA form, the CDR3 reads TGTGCCAGTAGCACCACAGGAGTCTCCGGCTACACCCTC. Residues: CASSTTGVSGYTL.

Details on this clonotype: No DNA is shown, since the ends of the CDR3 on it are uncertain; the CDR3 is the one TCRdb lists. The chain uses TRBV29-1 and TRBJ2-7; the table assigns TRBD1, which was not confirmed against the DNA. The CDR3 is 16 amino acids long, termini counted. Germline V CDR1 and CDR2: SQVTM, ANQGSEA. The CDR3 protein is CSVGKGAQVGTYEQYF.

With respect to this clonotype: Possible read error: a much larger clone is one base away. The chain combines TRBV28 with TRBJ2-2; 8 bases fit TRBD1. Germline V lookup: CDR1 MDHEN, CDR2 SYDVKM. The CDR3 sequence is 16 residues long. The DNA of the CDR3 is TGTGCCAGCAGCCCGATCGACAGGGGAGGCACCGGGAAGCTGTTTTTT. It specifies CASSPIDRGGTGKLFF. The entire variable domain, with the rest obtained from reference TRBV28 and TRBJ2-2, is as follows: DVKVTQSSRYLVKRTGEKVFLECVQDMDHENMFWYRQDPGLGLRLIYFSYDVKMKEKGDIPEGYSVSREKKERFSLILESASTNQTSMYLCASSPIDRGGTGKLFFGEGSRLTVL.

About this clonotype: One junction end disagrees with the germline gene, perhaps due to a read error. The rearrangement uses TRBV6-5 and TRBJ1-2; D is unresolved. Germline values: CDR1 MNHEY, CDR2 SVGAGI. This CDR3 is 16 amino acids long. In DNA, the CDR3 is TGTGCCAGCACTCCACAAACCGGGATAACTAACTATGGCTACACATTC. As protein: CASTPQTGITNYGYTF.

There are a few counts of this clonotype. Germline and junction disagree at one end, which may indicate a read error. The CDR3 DNA reads as TGTGCAAGCAGTAATTCGGGGGAGATGCAAGATACGCAGTATTTT. Protein product: CASSNSGEMQDTQYF. The J gene is TRBJ2-3, the V gene TRBV6-2 or TRBV6-3; perhaps TRBD2 as D (6 bases). Per germline, CDR1 MNHEY and CDR2 SVGEGT. This CDR3 contains 15 residues.

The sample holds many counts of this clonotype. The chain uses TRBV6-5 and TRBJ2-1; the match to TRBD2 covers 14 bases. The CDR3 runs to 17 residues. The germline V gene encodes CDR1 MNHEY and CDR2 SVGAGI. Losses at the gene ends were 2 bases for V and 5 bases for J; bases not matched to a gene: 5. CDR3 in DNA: TGTGCCAGCAGTTACACACCGACTAGCGGGAGGGACAATGAGCAGTTCTTC. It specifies CASSYTPTSGRDNEQFF.

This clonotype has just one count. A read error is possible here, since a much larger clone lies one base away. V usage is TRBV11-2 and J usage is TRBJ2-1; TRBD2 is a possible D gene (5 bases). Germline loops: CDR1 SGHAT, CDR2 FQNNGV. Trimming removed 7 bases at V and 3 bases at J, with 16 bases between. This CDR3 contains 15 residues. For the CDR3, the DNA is TGTGCCAGCATCAGCGGACCTCCCCTCTACAATGAGCAGTTCTTC. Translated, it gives CASISGPPLYNEQFF. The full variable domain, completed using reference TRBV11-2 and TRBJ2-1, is EAGVAQSPRYKIIEKRQSVAFWCNPISGHATLYWYQQILGQGPKLLIQFQNNGVVDDSQLPKDRFSAERLKGVDSTLKIQPAKLEDSAVYLCASISGPPLYNEQFFGPGTRLTVL.

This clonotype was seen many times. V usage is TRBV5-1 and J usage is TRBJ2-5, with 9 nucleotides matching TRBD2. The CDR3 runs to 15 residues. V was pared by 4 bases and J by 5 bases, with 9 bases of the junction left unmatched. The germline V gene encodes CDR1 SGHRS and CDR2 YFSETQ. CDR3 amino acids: CASSDPGTSLETQYF. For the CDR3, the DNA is TGCGCCAGCAGCGACCCCGGGACTAGCCTGGAGACCCAGTACTTC.

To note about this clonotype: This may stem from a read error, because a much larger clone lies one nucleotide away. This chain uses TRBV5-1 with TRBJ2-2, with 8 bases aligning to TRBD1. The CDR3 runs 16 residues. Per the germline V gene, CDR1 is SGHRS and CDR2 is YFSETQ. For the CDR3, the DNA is TGCGCCAACAGCCCCGGCAGGGGGCCGGGAACCGGGGAGCTGTTTTTT. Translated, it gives CANSPGRGPGTGELFF.

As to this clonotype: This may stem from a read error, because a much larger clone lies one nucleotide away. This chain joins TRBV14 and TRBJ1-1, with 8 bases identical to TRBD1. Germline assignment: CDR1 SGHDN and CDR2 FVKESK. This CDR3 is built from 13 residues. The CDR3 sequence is CANSQQGDTEAFF. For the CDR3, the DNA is TGTGCCAACAGCCAACAGGGGGACACTGAAGCTTTCTTT.